Here is one TCR beta chain with its context. Some clones are missing from TCRdb's copy, which holds only in-frame ones; the method was immunoSEQ multiplex PCR. This table has roughly 190,000 clones, more than 75% appearing once. This record belongs to a study of blood T cell repertoires in COVID-19. This sequence was found in a man aged 40-55 years with active or convalescent COVID-19. The sample taken for sequencing was peripheral blood.

The CDR3, as DNA: TGTGCCAGCAGTTACTTTGGACAGGGTTTGAACTACGAGCAGTACTTC. Its translation: CASSYFGQGLNYEQYF. J is TRBJ2-7 and V is TRBV6-5; 8 nucleotides agree with TRBD1. This CDR3 spans 16 amino acids. V lost 1 base, J lost 3 bases, and 8 bases stayed unmatched. Germline loops: CDR1 MNHEY, CDR2 SVGAGI.